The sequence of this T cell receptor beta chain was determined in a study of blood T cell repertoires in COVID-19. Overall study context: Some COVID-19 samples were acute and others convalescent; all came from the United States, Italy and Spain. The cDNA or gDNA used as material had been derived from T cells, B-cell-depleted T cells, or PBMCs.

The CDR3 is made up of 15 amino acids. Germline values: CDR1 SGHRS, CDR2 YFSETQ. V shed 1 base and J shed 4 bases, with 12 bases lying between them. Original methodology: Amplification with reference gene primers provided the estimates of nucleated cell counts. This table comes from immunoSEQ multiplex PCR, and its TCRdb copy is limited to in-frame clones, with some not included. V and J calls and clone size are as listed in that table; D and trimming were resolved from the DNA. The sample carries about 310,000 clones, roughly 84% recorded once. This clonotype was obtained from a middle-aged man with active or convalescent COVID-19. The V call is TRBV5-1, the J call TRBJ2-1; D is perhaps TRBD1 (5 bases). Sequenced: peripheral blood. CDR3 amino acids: CASSLSSRTYNEQFF. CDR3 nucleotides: TGCGCCAGCAGCTTGAGTAGCAGGACATACAATGAGCAGTTCTTC.